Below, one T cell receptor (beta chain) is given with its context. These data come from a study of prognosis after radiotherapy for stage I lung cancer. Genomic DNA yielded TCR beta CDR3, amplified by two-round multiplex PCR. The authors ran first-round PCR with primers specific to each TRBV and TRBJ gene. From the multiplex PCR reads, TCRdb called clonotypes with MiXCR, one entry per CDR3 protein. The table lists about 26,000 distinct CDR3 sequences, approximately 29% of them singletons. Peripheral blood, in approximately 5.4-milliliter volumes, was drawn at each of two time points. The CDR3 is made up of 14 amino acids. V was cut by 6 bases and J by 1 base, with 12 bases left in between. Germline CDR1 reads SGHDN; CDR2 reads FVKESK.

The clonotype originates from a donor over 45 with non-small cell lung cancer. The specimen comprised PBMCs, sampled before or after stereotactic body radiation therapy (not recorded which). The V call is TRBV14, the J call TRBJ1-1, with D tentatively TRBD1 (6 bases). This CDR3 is CASRGPDRNTEAFF. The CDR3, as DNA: TGTGCCAGCAGGGGCCCGGACAGGAACACTGAAGCTTTCTTT.